These 22 T cell receptor beta chains originate from one sample sequenced in a study of patients and donors after allogeneic stem cell transplantation. MiXCR, applied by TCRdb to the RT-PCR reads, yields one record per CDR3 protein. This sample has approximately 150,000 distinct CDR3 sequences; 24% occur once, and the top ten carry 20% to 30%. Sequenced material: blood, either unsorted or a sorted T cell fraction (not recorded which). These receptors all come from a human donor who was either an allogeneic HSCT recipient or a stem cell or donor lymphocyte infusion donor (not recorded which). It is not recorded whose cells these are; they may come from a transplant donor.

In this sample, this clonotype turned up a few times. The gene calls are TRBV2 and TRBJ2-1, with TRBD2 identical over 9 bases. V lost 2 bases and J lost 8; bases outside the gene matches: 13. Per the germline V gene, CDR1 is SNHLY and CDR2 is FYNNEI. The CDR3 contains 17 residues. Written as DNA, the CDR3 is TGTGCCAGCAGTGAATCGTTATTAGCGGGGGATGGGGATGAGCAGTTCTTC. It is translated as CASSESLLAGDGDEQFF.

The rearrangement uses TRBV12-5 and TRBJ2-7; D gene unclear. CDR1 and CDR2 (germline): LGHNT, FRNRAP. Trimming left V 0 bases short and J 5 bases short, with 23 bases between. The CDR3 sequence is 18 residues long. The DNA for the CDR3 is TGTGCTAGTGGTTTGGTAGAAAGGGATCTCCACAACCCCCACGAGCAGTACTTC. Translation gives CASGLVERDLHNPHEQYF.

This clonotype was recorded a few times. This chain uses TRBV12-3 or TRBV12-4 with TRBJ1-1; D remains ambiguous. Trimming shortened V by 3 bases and J by 6 bases, and 11 bases separated the two germline ends. This CDR3 has 13 amino acids. CDR3 loop: CASSFKEVPEAFF. The CDR3 DNA reads TGTGCCAGCAGTTTCAAAGAAGTCCCTGAAGCTTTCTTT.

The gene calls are TRBV10-3 and TRBJ2-7; 9 bases agree with TRBD1. The trim removed 4 bases at V and 4 bases at J, leaving 8 bases unmatched. The CDR3 has 15 residues. CDR1 is ENHRY and CDR2 is SYGVKD in the germline V gene. The DNA of the CDR3 is TGTGCCATCAGTGGGACAGGGGCTAATTATTACGAGCAGTACTTC. Its protein product is CAISGTGANYYEQYF.

This clonotype has a handful of counts. The V gene is TRBV6-5, the J gene TRBJ1-1, with D uncertain. The CDR3 is 14 amino acids. V lost 5 bases to trimming and J lost 11 bases, with 21 bases between them. The germline V gene encodes CDR1 MNHEY and CDR2 SVGAGI. CDR3 region: CASSAQSKSERAFF. As DNA, the CDR3 is TGTGCCAGCAGTGCCCAATCTAAGTCAGAAAGGGCTTTCTTT.

The V call is TRBV4-3, the J call TRBJ2-4; TRBD2 agrees at 8 bases. CDR1 LGHNA and CDR2 YSLEER come from the germline V gene. The CDR3 has 19 residues. V shed 0 bases and J 0 bases; nucleotides not matched to a gene: 10. The CDR3 region has the DNA TGCGCCAGCAGCCAAGAAGTAGCGGGACGGAGTCTAGCCAAAAACATTCAGTACTTC. Its protein product is CASSQEVAGRSLAKNIQYF.

V and J are TRBV6-1 and TRBJ1-1; D not resolved. With 4 bases removed from V and 0 bases from J, the gap between germline ends came to 12 bases. The CDR3 sequence is 15 residues long. Germline-derived CDR1 and CDR2 are MNHNS and SASEGT. The CDR3 DNA is TGTGCCAGCAGTGTCGCTCTCGACATGAACACTGAAGCTTTCTTT. This encodes CASSVALDMNTEAFF.

This sequence joins TRBV5-1 and TRBJ2-1; D may be TRBD2 (5 bases). CDR3 size: 17 residues. Germline V gives CDR1 SGHRS, CDR2 YFSETQ. Trimming shortened V by 2 bases and J by 1 base, and 16 bases separated the two germline ends. The DNA for the CDR3 is TGCGCCAGCAGCTTCAGGACTCCTCCAATTTCCTACAATGAGCAGTTCTTC. Translation gives CASSFRTPPISYNEQFF.

This clonotype came up a few times. The J gene is TRBJ2-1, the V gene TRBV24-1; the D is unclear. Germline V gene data show CDR1 as KGHDR and CDR2 as SFDVKD. This CDR3 comprises 12 residues. Deletions cut 3 bases from V and 6 bases from J, with 5 bases between. Here the CDR3 reads CATSDHSNEQFF. The CDR3 DNA follows: TGTGCCACCAGTGATCACAGCAATGAGCAGTTCTTC.

This clonotype was observed a few times. The J gene is TRBJ1-5, the V gene TRBV19; no reliable D call. V was clipped by 6 bases and J by 3 bases, with 12 bases between them. CDR3 length: 14 amino acids. Germline V gene sequence: CDR1 LNHDA, CDR2 SQIVND (reference sequence). CDR3 in amino acids: CASSRTRDNQPQHF. CDR3 DNA sequence: TGTGCCAGTAGCCGCACCCGGGACAATCAGCCCCAGCATTTT.

The sample holds a few counts of this clonotype. V and J are TRBV27 and TRBJ1-5, with a tentative D call TRBD1 (5 bases). Trimming took off 2 bases at V and 2 bases at J, with 19 bases between the two ends. This CDR3 is 18 amino acids long. Germline V CDR1 and CDR2: MNHEY, SMNVEV (reference sequence). The CDR3 loop is CASSLTFLGVLGNQPQHF. The CDR3 nucleotides are TGTGCCAGCAGTTTAACTTTCCTGGGGGTGCTTGGCAATCAGCCCCAGCATTTT.

A note on this clonotype: The conserved phenylalanine or tryptophan normally closing the CDR3 is absent here, so this likely arose from a read error. V is TRBV3-1 and J is TRBJ1-6; D remains unclear. Trimming took off 3 bases at V and 7 bases at J, with 7 bases between the two ends. Per germline, CDR1 LGHDT and CDR2 YNNKEL (reference sequence). The CDR3 totals 13 residues. The chain's CDR3 is CASSQDLNSPLHL. The CDR3 DNA reads TGTGCCAGCAGCCAGGACTTAAATTCACCCCTCCACTTG.

The chain combines TRBV18 with TRBJ1-2, with TRBD1 matching 9 bases. The trim removed 6 bases at V and 3 bases at J, leaving 5 bases unmatched. Germline loops: CDR1 KGHSH, CDR2 LQKENI. The CDR3 is made up of 14 amino acids. Here the CDR3 reads CASSATGGDYGYTF. CDR3 nucleotides: TGTGCCAGCTCGGCGACAGGGGGGGACTATGGCTACACCTTC.

This clonotype occurred a few times. The rearrangement uses TRBV20-1 and TRBJ1-1; D ambiguous. Germline loops: CDR1 DFQATT, CDR2 SNEGSKA (reference sequence). Trimming removed 6 bases at V and 1 base at J, with 15 bases between. The CDR3 runs to 14 residues. CDR3 region: CSAQTNNQNTEAFF. For the CDR3, the DNA is TGCAGTGCCCAGACAAACAATCAGAACACTGAAGCTTTCTTT.

The V call is TRBV10-3, the J call TRBJ1-1, with TRBD1 as a possible D gene (6 bases). This CDR3 is 15 amino acids long. From germline, CDR1 is ENHRY and CDR2 SYGVKD. V was cut by 2 bases and J by 1 base, with 11 bases left in between. The CDR3 is CAISEPTTGNTEAFF. CDR3 in DNA: TGTGCCATCAGTGAGCCGACGACAGGGAACACTGAAGCTTTCTTT.

The chain links TRBV6-5 to TRBJ2-3; D is perhaps TRBD1 (6 bases). The V gene lost 5 bases and the J gene lost 0 bases, with 9 bases spanning the gap. The CDR3 has 14 amino acids. The germline V gene has CDR1 MNHEY and CDR2 SVGAGI. The CDR3 DNA is TGTGCCAGCAGTCAGGGGCTTAGCACAGATACGCAGTATTTT. Protein: CASSQGLSTDTQYF.

V and J are TRBV12-3 or TRBV12-4 and TRBJ1-1; 11 nucleotides match TRBD1. The CDR3 has 15 residues. Trimming removed 3 bases from V and 3 bases from J; junction bases left unmatched: 3. The CDR3 loop reads CASSFGTGGYTEAFF. CDR3 nucleotides: TGTGCCAGCAGTTTTGGGACAGGGGGGTACACTGAAGCTTTCTTT.

The DNA of the CDR3 is TGTGCCAGCAGTTACGGCGGGGGCCCCTACGAGCAGTACTTC. It specifies CASSYGGGPYEQYF. The chain links TRBV6-5 to TRBJ2-7; D might be TRBD2 (7 bases). Germline V gene lookup returns CDR1 MNHEY and CDR2 SVGAGI. Trimming took 2 bases from V and 2 from J, leaving 10 bases between them. The CDR3 length is 14 residues.

The V call is TRBV7-9, the J call TRBJ1-1; D is uncertain. The CDR3 is made up of 11 amino acids. V gave up 5 bases and J gave up 8 bases, with 9 bases separating them. Germline V lookup: CDR1 SEHNR, CDR2 FQNEAQ (reference sequence). As DNA, the CDR3 is TGTGCCAGCAGCCCCACCCCCGAAGCTTTCTTT. It translates to CASSPTPEAFF.

This clonotype occurred a few times. The chain recombines TRBV30 with TRBJ1-5; D not certain. The CDR3 sequence is 13 residues long. Germline V gives CDR1 GTSNPN, CDR2 SVGIG (reference sequence). V gave up 3 bases and J gave up 4 bases, with 10 bases separating them. The DNA for the CDR3 is TGTGCCTGGAGGGACCCGTCTAATCAGCCCCAGCATTTT. Amino acids: CAWRDPSNQPQHF.

The V and J genes are TRBV6-5 and TRBJ2-5; the match to TRBD2 covers 8 bases. Unmatched junction bases numbered 6, after V lost 7 bases and J lost 2 bases. This CDR3 is 14 amino acids long. Per germline, CDR1 MNHEY and CDR2 SVGAGI. DNA for the CDR3: TGTGCCAGCAACGACGGACTAGCACAAGAGACCCAGTACTTC. This gives the protein CASNDGLAQETQYF.

This chain joins TRBV3-1 and TRBJ2-2; D might be TRBD1 or TRBD2, each matching 6 bases. There are 19 residues in the CDR3. V was shortened by 2 bases and J by 3 bases, with 22 bases between the two germline ends. Germline V gene data show CDR1 as LGHDT and CDR2 as YNNKEL (reference sequence). The CDR3 loop is CASSQTGQGGSKDTGELFF. CDR3 DNA: TGTGCCAGCAGCCAAACGGGACAAGGAGGGTCCAAGGACACCGGGGAGCTGTTTTTT.